The sample holds one count of the clone carrying this T cell receptor (beta chain). This specimen comes from a study of OX40 agonist ivuxolimab in advanced cancers. Across the whole study: Ivuxolimab was delivered to patients intravenously every 2 weeks at doses spanning 0.01 to 10 mg/kg. With a range of roughly 23 to 85, age averaged about 58 years, and 75% to 90% were male.

Trimming left V 8 bases short and J 0 bases short, with 11 bases between. CDR1 is SNHLY, CDR2 FYNNEI, per germline. This CDR3 has 14 amino acids. Autoimmune disease history or systemic immunosuppression excluded patients. The data were produced by immunoSEQ multiplex PCR, yet TCRdb's version contains in-frame clones alone and is incomplete. The sample consists of under 90,000 clones, roughly 85% of them appearing once. This TCR was sampled from an adult with an advanced solid tumor such as melanoma, head and neck, liver or kidney cancer. The sequenced sample was CD4+ or CD8+ T cells sorted from blood, obtained in a trial of the OX40 agonist ivuxolimab. The rearrangement uses TRBV2 and TRBJ1-3; weak D call: TRBD1 (5 bases). The CDR3: CASRQSNSGNTIYF. For the CDR3, the DNA is TGTGCCAGCCGACAGTCTAACTCTGGAAACACCATATATTTT. The whole variable domain, remainder taken from reference TRBV2 and TRBJ1-3, is EPEVTQTPSHQVTQMGQEVILRCVPISNHLYFYWYRQILGQKVEFLVSFYNNEISEKSEIFDDQFSVERPDGSNFTLKIRSTKLEDSAMYFCASRQSNSGNTIYFGEGSWLTVV.